Listed below are T cell receptor beta chains from one sample, sequenced in a study of blood T cell repertoires in COVID-19. TCRdb's table, derived via immunoSEQ multiplex PCR, lists solely in-frame clones and lacks some. The sample records some 220,000 clones, less than 90% being singletons. The material sequenced was peripheral blood. These receptors were taken from a woman aged 80 or over with active or convalescent COVID-19. The CDR3 runs from the conserved cysteine through the conserved F or W. A D gene is named only where the DNA matches it firmly. Not all rows give a size; the values are once, few, many and, for expanded clones, a class.

CDR3 length,J gene,V gene,clone size,D gene,CDR3 DNA,CDR3 protein
16,TRBJ2-3,TRBV6-6,.,TRBD2,TGTGCCAGCAGTTCCCCGGGACTAGGACTCCGAGATACGCAGTATTTT,CASSSPGLGLRDTQYF
17,TRBJ2-3,TRBV19,.,TRBD1,TGTGCCAGTAGTTCACCACGGACAGGGGAAATAGCAGATACGCAGTATTTT,CASSSPRTGEIADTQYF
12,TRBJ2-7,TRBV6-2/TRBV6-3,.,.,TGTGCCAGCAGTTACTCGAGGCGGGAGCAGTACTTC,CASSYSRREQYF
13,TRBJ1-5,TRBV12-3/TRBV12-4,.,.,TGTGCCAGCCAACGGGGGTCAAGGCAGCCCCAGCATTTT,CASQRGSRQPQHF
15,TRBJ2-3,TRBV6-6,.,TRBD1,TGTGCCAGCATTCGACAGGGGCGGTCTGTTGATACGCAGTATTTT,CASIRQGRSVDTQYF
15,TRBJ2-3,TRBV27,.,.,TGTGCCAGCAGTTTAGGTAGCAGGGCCACAGATACGCAGTATTTT,CASSLGSRATDTQYF
17,TRBJ2-7,TRBV7-2,.,TRBD2,TGTGCCAGCAGCTCTCCTCTAGCGGGGGGTCATAGCTACGAGCAGTACTTC,CASSSPLAGGHSYEQYF
17,TRBJ2-1,TRBV6-6,.,TRBD2,TGTGCCAGCAGTCTAAGTACACTAGCGGGAGACTACAATGAGCAGTTCTTC,CASSLSTLAGDYNEQFF
15,TRBJ2-1,TRBV7-3,.,TRBD2,TGTGCCAGCAGCCCTACCGGGACTAGCGCCAATGAGCAGTTCTTC,CASSPTGTSANEQFF
16,TRBJ2-1,TRBV7-2,.,TRBD2,TGTGCCAGCAGCTTAGTATCAGCGGGGGGGTACAATGAGCAGTTCTTC,CASSLVSAGGYNEQFF
16,TRBJ2-2,TRBV7-9,.,.,TGTGCCAGCAGCTTATCATACTCCGGTCGGGGTGGGGAGCTGTTTTTT,CASSLSYSGRGGELFF
15,TRBJ2-7,TRBV7-9,.,TRBD2,TGTGCCAGCAGTCTGGTGGCGGGAGCGCTGGGCGAGCAGTACTTC,CASSLVAGALGEQYF
13,TRBJ1-1,TRBV2,.,TRBD1,TGTGCCAGCATTAGGACAGGGGGAACTGAAGCTTTCTTT,CASIRTGGTEAFF
16,TRBJ2-1,TRBV7-3,.,TRBD2,TGTGCCAGCAGCCCAAAGGGACTAGGCCGGGAGGGTGAGCAGTTCTTC,CASSPKGLGREGEQFF
15,TRBJ1-6,TRBV18,.,.,TGTGCCAGCTCACCATCAGGGGCTCTTAATTCACCCCTCCACTTT,CASSPSGALNSPLHF
14,TRBJ2-7,TRBV19,.,TRBD1,TGTGCCAGTAGCCTCTACAGGGGGTCGTCCGAGCAGTACTTC,CASSLYRGSSEQYF
15,TRBJ1-4,TRBV18,.,.,TGTGCCAGCTCAACAGGGTCTGCAACTAATGAAAAACTGTTTTTT,CASSTGSATNEKLFF
16,TRBJ2-3,TRBV7-6,.,TRBD2,TGTGCCAGCAGCTTATTGACGGCGGGGGGGTCAGATACGCAGTATTTT,CASSLLTAGGSDTQYF
14,TRBJ1-2,TRBV2,.,.,TGTGCCAGCAGTGAAGCGTACAAATGGGCTGGCTACACCTTC,CASSEAYKWAGYTF
13,TRBJ2-7,TRBV6-1,few,.,TGTGCCAGCACCCCAGGGGTGTCCTACGAGCAGTACTTC,CASTPGVSYEQYF
15,TRBJ2-1,TRBV27,.,TRBD2,TGTGCCAGTTACGAACTAGCGGGGGGGCTGGGTGAGCAGTTCTTC,CASYELAGGLGEQFF
17,TRBJ2-2,TRBV6-2/TRBV6-3,.,TRBD2,TGTGCCAGCAGTTTTCCAGCGGGGGCTCCGAACACCGGGGAGCTGTTTTTT,CASSFPAGAPNTGELFF
15,TRBJ2-5,TRBV4-1,.,.,TGCGCCAGCAGCCAAGTAGGGGGGGCACAAGAGACCCAGTACTTC,CASSQVGGAQETQYF
15,TRBJ2-4,TRBV10-3,once,.,TGTGCCATCAGTGAGTCACGAGGGGGACGGGACATTCAGTACTTC,CAISESRGGRDIQYF
15,TRBJ2-3,TRBV2,.,TRBD2,TGTGCCAGCAGAGGCGGGGGGCCTAGCACAGATACGCAGTATTTT,CASRGGGPSTDTQYF
14,TRBJ2-7,TRBV11-2,few,TRBD1,TGTGCCAGCAGCTTAGGACAGGGGGCCTACGAGCAGTACTTC,CASSLGQGAYEQYF
17,TRBJ1-3,TRBV4-2,.,.,TGTGCCAGCAGCCAAGTCCCCCAGGGTTCCTCTGGAAACACCATATATTTT,CASSQVPQGSSGNTIYF
14,TRBJ2-1,TRBV18,.,.,TGTGCCAGCTCACCACCCGGGAGAACCGGTGAGCAGTTCTTC,CASSPPGRTGEQFF
16,TRBJ2-1,TRBV19,.,TRBD2,TGTGCCAGTAGTAAGGGGACTAGCGGGGTTAACAATGAGCAGTTCTTC,CASSKGTSGVNNEQFF
15,TRBJ1-2,TRBV19,.,.,TGTGCCAGTAGGGTCAGGGGAAAGAGTGACTATGGCTACACCTTC,CASRVRGKSDYGYTF
14,TRBJ1-1,TRBV29-1,.,.,TGCAGCGTTGGGGGTTCACCAGGGGTGACTGAAGCTTTCTTT,CSVGGSPGVTEAFF
13,TRBJ1-1,TRBV7-2,.,TRBD1,TGTGCCAGCAGCTTAGACCAGACAGGGCGAGCTTTCTTT,CASSLDQTGRAFF
14,TRBJ2-7,TRBV7-2,.,.,TGTGCCAGCAGCTTAGGGCGGGTGGCCTACGAGCAGTACTTC,CASSLGRVAYEQYF
17,TRBJ1-1,TRBV12-5,few,TRBD1,TGTGCTAGTGGTTTCGGGACAGGGGGGATAAAGAACACTGAAGCTTTCTTT,CASGFGTGGIKNTEAFF
16,TRBJ2-2,TRBV12-2,.,.,TGTGCAAGTCGCTTCCTTAGCGGGAGCCCCACCGGGGAGCTGTTTTTT,CASRFLSGSPTGELFF
15,TRBJ2-7,TRBV6-5,.,TRBD2,TGTGCCAGCAGTTACCAGGTAGCGGGAAACTACGAGCAGTACTTC,CASSYQVAGNYEQYF
16,TRBJ1-4,TRBV6-5,.,.,TGTGCCAGCAGTTACTCGTGGCAGGGCTCTAATGAAAAACTGTTTTTT,CASSYSWQGSNEKLFF
14,TRBJ2-5,TRBV5-1,.,.,TGCGCCAGCAGCTTGTATAGCGGCCAAGAGACCCAGTACTTC,CASSLYSGQETQYF
17,TRBJ2-2,TRBV18,.,.,TGTGCCAGCTCACCACCGATACTCCCACCCCCACCCGGGGAGCTGTTTTTT,CASSPPILPPPPGELFF
14,TRBJ1-4,TRBV5-1,.,TRBD1,TGCGCCAGCAGCTCGGGACAGCCCAATGAAAAACTGTTTTTT,CASSSGQPNEKLFF
15,TRBJ2-7,TRBV7-2,.,.,TGTGCCAGCAGCTTACGGCAGGGTAACTCCTACGAGCAGTACTTC,CASSLRQGNSYEQYF
12,TRBJ2-3,TRBV24-1,.,.,TGTGCCACCAGATATAGCCTCCATACGCAGTATTTT,CATRYSLHTQYF
15,TRBJ2-3,TRBV4-3,.,TRBD2,TGCGCCAGCAGCCAAGATCGGCTAGCGGGGGATACGCAGTATTTT,CASSQDRLAGDTQYF
14,TRBJ2-1,TRBV7-2,.,.,TGTGCCAGCAGCTCCTCGGGTACCGGGGATGAGCAGTTCTTC,CASSSSGTGDEQFF
17,TRBJ1-4,TRBV11-2,.,TRBD1,TGTGCCAGCAGAACCGGGACAGGCAGTTTGGGTGAGGAAAAACTGTTTTTT,CASRTGTGSLGEEKLFF
17,TRBJ1-6,TRBV4-3,.,TRBD1,TGCGCCAGCAGCCAAGGTACAGGGGGCTCCTATAATTCACCCCTCCACTTT,CASSQGTGGSYNSPLHF
17,TRBJ1-5,TRBV7-2,.,.,TGTGCCAGCAGCTTAGCGGGGGGGGCGAGGGCCGATCAGCCCCAGCATTTT,CASSLAGGARADQPQHF
17,TRBJ2-3,TRBV5-4,few,TRBD2,TGTGCCAGCAACCATCGCCGGGGGGGCCGGGGGGCAGATACGCAGTATTTT,CASNHRRGGRGADTQYF
15,TRBJ2-5,TRBV19,.,TRBD2,TGTGCCAGTAGCGGGACTAGCGGGGTCCAAGAGACCCAGTACTTC,CASSGTSGVQETQYF
14,TRBJ2-7,TRBV18,.,TRBD1,TGTGCCAGCTCACTTTGGGGACAGGGGTTCGAGCAGTACTTC,CASSLWGQGFEQYF
12,TRBJ1-1,TRBV5-4,.,.,TGTGCCAGCAGCTTGGGTCTCGGTGAAGCTTTCTTT,CASSLGLGEAFF
15,TRBJ2-7,TRBV7-2,.,TRBD2,TGTGCCAGCAGCTTTGGAGGGACTAGCTCCTACGAGCAGTACTTC,CASSFGGTSSYEQYF
17,TRBJ1-4,TRBV7-2,.,.,TGTGCCAGCAGCTTAAATCGGCCCGGACGGGGTAATGAAAAACTGTTTTTT,CASSLNRPGRGNEKLFF